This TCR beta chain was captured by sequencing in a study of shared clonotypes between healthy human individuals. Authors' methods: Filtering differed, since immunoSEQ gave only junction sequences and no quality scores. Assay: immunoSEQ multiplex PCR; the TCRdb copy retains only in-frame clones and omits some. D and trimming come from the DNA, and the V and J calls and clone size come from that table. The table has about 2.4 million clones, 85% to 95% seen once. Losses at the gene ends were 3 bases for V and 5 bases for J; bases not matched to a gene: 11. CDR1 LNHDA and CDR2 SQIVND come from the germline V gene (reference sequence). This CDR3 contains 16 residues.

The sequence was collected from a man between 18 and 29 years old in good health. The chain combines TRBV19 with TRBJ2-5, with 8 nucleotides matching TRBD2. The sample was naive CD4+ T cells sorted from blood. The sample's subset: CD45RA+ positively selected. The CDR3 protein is CASSMPGGPGRETQYF. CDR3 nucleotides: TGTGCCAGTAGTATGCCGGGAGGGCCGGGTCGGGAGACCCAGTACTTC.